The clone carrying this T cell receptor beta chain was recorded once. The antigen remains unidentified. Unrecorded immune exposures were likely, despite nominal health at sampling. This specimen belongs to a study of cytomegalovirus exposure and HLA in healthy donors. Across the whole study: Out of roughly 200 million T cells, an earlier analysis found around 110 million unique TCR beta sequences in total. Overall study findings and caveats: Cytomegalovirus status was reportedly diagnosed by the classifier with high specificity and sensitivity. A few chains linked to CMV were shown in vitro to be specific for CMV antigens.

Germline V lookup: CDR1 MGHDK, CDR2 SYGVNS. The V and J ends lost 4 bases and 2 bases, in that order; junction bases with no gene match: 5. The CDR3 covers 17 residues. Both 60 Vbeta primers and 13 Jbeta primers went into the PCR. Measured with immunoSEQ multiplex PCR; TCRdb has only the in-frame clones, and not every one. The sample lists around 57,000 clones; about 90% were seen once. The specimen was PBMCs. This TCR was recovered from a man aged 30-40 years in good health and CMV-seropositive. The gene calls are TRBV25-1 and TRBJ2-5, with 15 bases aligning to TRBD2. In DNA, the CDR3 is TGTGCCAGCAGTGGACCCGGGACTAGCGGGGGGCAAGAGACCCAGTACTTC. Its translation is CASSGPGTSGGQETQYF.